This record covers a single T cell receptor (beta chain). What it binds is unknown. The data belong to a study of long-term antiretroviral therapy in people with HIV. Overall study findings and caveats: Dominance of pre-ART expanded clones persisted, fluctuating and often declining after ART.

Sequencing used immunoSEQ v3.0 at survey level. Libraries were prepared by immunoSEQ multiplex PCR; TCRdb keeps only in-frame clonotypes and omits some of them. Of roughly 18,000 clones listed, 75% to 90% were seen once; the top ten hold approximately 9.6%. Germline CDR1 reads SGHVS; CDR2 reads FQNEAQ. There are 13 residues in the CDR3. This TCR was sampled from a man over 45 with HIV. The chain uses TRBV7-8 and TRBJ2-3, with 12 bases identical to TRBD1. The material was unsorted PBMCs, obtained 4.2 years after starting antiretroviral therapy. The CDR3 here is CGCRDRGQDTQYF. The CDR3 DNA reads TGTGGCTGCCGGGACAGGGGGCAAGATACGCAGTATTTT.